In this sample, the clone carrying this TCR beta chain turned up many times. What it recognizes is unknown. TCRdb used MiXCR to reprocess the PCR reads, holding one entry per CDR3 protein. This table has approximately 54,000 distinct CDR3 sequences, about 25% appearing once. Germline V gene sequence: CDR1 LGHDT, CDR2 YNNKEL (reference sequence). V gave up 1 base and J gave up 3 bases; unmatched junction bases: 7. The CDR3 length is 18 residues. The data are from a study of molecular identifiers for immune sequencing clone quantification. Points from the study as a whole: The share of molecules held by clones above 20 RNA copies was over 97% in effector cells and under 1% in naive cells. Molecules of identical TCR sharing a barcode could underestimate highly expanded clone sizes.

The chain employs TRBV3-1 and TRBJ2-6; 9 bases are a match to TRBD1. The specimen sequenced was naive CD8+ T cells from blood, with Jurkat cell RNA spiked in. Noted subset: FACS-sorted CD8+CD4-CCR7+CD45RA+ naive T cells. This receptor was obtained from a human donor in good health. Some libraries in this study had Jurkat cell RNA spiked in. The CDR3 DNA reads as TGTGCCAGCAGCCAAGGTTACAGGGGGCAAGGTGGGGCCAACGTCCTGACTTTC. It codes for CASSQGYRGQGGANVLTF.